This TCR beta chain derives from a study of blood T cell repertoires in COVID-19. For the study at large: Samples came from the United States, Italy and Spain, spanning acute and convalescent COVID-19. In each case, the material was cDNA or gDNA derived from T cells, B-cell-depleted T cells, or PBMCs.

Germline V gene lookup returns CDR1 MNHEY and CDR2 SVGAGI. Trimming shortened V by 2 bases and J by 1 base, and 11 bases separated the two germline ends. The CDR3 extends over 15 amino acids. Methods used by the authors: Quantification of nucleated cells was approximated via reference gene primer amplification. The table came from immunoSEQ multiplex PCR; TCRdb's copy has only in-frame clones and leaves some out. Clone size and V and J calls were adopted from that table, with D and trimming inferred from the DNA. The sample has 210,000 or so clones; around nine tenths are singletons. The sequencing sample was made of peripheral blood. The genes are TRBV6-5 and TRBJ1-1, with TRBD1 as a possible D gene (6 bases). The receptor's source is a woman aged 18-29 years who had recovered from COVID-19. The CDR3 bases are TGTGCCAGCAGTTACGACAGGAATGGGAACACTGAAGCTTTCTTT. This encodes CASSYDRNGNTEAFF.